The 10 T cell receptor beta chains presented below share a single source sample, sequenced in a study of blood T cells in healthy people across ages. Using a J-beta primer mix together with a sample-barcoded 5' primer, a second PCR was run for about 6 to 12 cycles. TCRdb re-derived calls from the 5' RACE reads in MiXCR, one entry per CDR3 protein. The table includes roughly 1,500,000 distinct CDR3 sequences, roughly 32% detected once. Input material: blood. These receptors all stem from a woman under 40 in good health.

This clonotype turned up a few times. Germline is not matched at one junction end, which may reflect a read error. The rearrangement joins TRBV7-8 to TRBJ2-5; D gene uncertain. CDR1 is SGHVS and CDR2 is FQNEAQ in the germline V gene. This CDR3 has 15 amino acids. The CDR3 DNA reads TGTGCCAGCAGCTTAGAGATTACCAAAGGAGAGACCAAGTACTTC. It translates to CASSLEITKGETKYF.

The CDR3 bases are TGTGCCACCCTTTCGGAACGGGAGGACCAATCAAGCACAGATACGCAGTATTTT. Its protein product is CATLSEREDQSSTDTQYF. V is TRBV13 and J is TRBJ2-3; 7 nucleotides match TRBD2. Germline lookup yields CDR1 PRHDT and CDR2 FYEKMQ (reference sequence). The CDR3 consists of 18 residues. The V and J ends lost 10 bases and 0 bases, in that order; junction bases with no gene match: 19.

A few counts support this clonotype. The V and J genes are TRBV5-1 and TRBJ2-1, with 13 bases fitting TRBD2. V lost 0 bases and J lost 4; bases outside the gene matches: 1. The CDR3 totals 16 residues. Germline V gives CDR1 SGHRS, CDR2 YFSETQ. The CDR3 reads CASSLEGLAGYNEQFF. CDR3 coding DNA: TGCGCCAGCAGCTTGGAGGGACTAGCGGGATACAATGAGCAGTTCTTC. The complete variable domain, with remaining parts taken from reference TRBV5-1 and TRBJ2-1, reads KAGVTQTPRYLIKTRGQQVTLSCSPISGHRSVSWYQQTPGQGLQFLFEYFSETQRNKGNFPGRFSGRQFSNSRSEMNVSTLELGDSALYLCASSLEGLAGYNEQFFGPGTRLTVL.

This clonotype has a handful of counts. At one of its ends the junction is not consistent with the germline gene, which may arise from a read error. The chain joins TRBV5-1 to TRBJ2-1, with D perhaps TRBD2 (6 bases). CDR1 is SGHRS, CDR2 YFSETQ, per germline. This CDR3 spans 13 amino acids. The CDR3 loop reads CVSSQGPAGEQFF. The CDR3 DNA follows: TGCGTCAGCAGCCAGGGTCCAGCGGGTGAGCAGTTCTTC.

This clonotype was seen a handful of times. This chain connects TRBV9 to TRBJ1-2, with D perhaps matching TRBD1 (6 bases). V was clipped by 1 base and J by 5 bases, with 15 bases between them. Germline V gene sequence: CDR1 SGDLS, CDR2 YYNGEE. The CDR3 has 15 amino acids. The CDR3 DNA reads as TGTGCCAGCAGCGTAAGGGACACCGTCGGGTATGGCTACACCTTC. This codes for CASSVRDTVGYGYTF.

Notes on this clonotype: A much more abundant neighbour one base away suggests this may be a read error. The CDR3 coding sequence is TGTGCCAGCAGCTTAGGGCGCGGGGGCTCCTACAATGAGCAGTACTTC. Translation: CASSLGRGGSYNEQYF. The gene calls are TRBV7-2 and TRBJ2-5; D may be TRBD2 (7 bases). This CDR3 is built from 16 residues. Germline V gene data show CDR1 as SGHTA and CDR2 as FQGNSA. The germline V and J ends were trimmed by 1 base and 11 bases, with 23 bases remaining between them.

The sample holds many counts of this clonotype. The rearrangement uses TRBV9 and TRBJ1-1, with D uncertain. With 2 bases removed from V and 1 base from J, the gap between germline ends came to 12 bases. CDR3 length: 15 residues. Germline loops: CDR1 SGDLS, CDR2 YYNGEE. This chain's CDR3 is CASSVSSHRNTEAFF. For the CDR3, the DNA is TGTGCCAGCAGCGTTTCGAGTCACAGGAACACTGAAGCTTTCTTT. Full variable domain (remainder filled in from reference TRBV9 and TRBJ1-1): DSGVTQTPKHLITATGQRVTLRCSPRSGDLSVYWYQQSLDQGLQFLIQYYNGEERAKGNILERFSAQQFPDLHSELNLSSLELGDSALYFCASSVSSHRNTEAFFGQGTRLTVV.

This clonotype was counted a single time. The rearrangement joins TRBV7-9 to TRBJ2-1; D remains ambiguous. CDR1 is SEHNR and CDR2 is FQNEAQ in the germline V gene (reference sequence). V was cut by 5 bases and J by 0 bases, with 20 bases left in between. The length of the CDR3 is 18 residues. CDR3 residues: CASSRSTVSPASYNEQFF. The CDR3 DNA reads TGTGCCAGCAGCCGGTCAACAGTTTCCCCCGCCTCCTACAATGAGCAGTTCTTC.

This chain links TRBV5-1 with TRBJ2-5, with 7 bases fitting TRBD2. The CDR3 loop spans 13 amino acids. V gave up 7 bases and J gave up 5 bases; unmatched junction bases: 8. Germline V CDR1 and CDR2: SGHRS, YFSETQ. CDR3 coding DNA: TGCGCCAGCGCTTCAAGCGGGACGGAGACCCAGTACTTC. It is translated as CASASSGTETQYF.

This clonotype is a singleton in its sample. The gene calls are TRBV7-8 and TRBJ2-5, with TRBD2 identical over 10 bases. The CDR3 spans 16 residues. With V trimmed by 1 base and J by 4 bases, 6 bases remained unmatched. CDR1 SGHVS and CDR2 FQNEAQ come from the germline V gene. Here the CDR3 DNA reads TGTGCCAGCAGCTTAGTTGAGCGGGAGGGCCGAGAGACCCAGTACTTC. It translates to CASSLVEREGRETQYF.